The 17 T cell receptor beta chains below were found in one sample sequenced in a study of T-cell memory formation after mild COVID-19. TCRdb re-derived calls from the 5' RACE reads in MiXCR, one entry per CDR3 protein. Of 530,000 or so distinct CDR3 sequences in the sample, approximately 15% were seen once. Sequencing was done on a sample of PBMCs or a T cell subset sorted from them (not recorded which). Source of these receptors: an adult woman who had mild COVID-19 (a few samples of this study predate the infection). Cell type and time point are not known.

This clonotype was picked up a small number of times. The J gene is TRBJ2-7, the V gene TRBV7-9; D is undetermined. The germline V and J ends were trimmed by 5 bases and 4 bases, with 9 bases remaining between them. The CDR3 contains 12 residues. Germline V CDR1 and CDR2: SEHNR, FQNEAQ (reference sequence). This chain's CDR3 is CASSPLAYEQYF. As DNA, the CDR3 is TGTGCCAGCAGCCCCCTTGCGTACGAGCAGTACTTC.

In its sample, this clonotype was seen a few times. The chain combines TRBV7-2 with TRBJ2-2, with TRBD2 matching over 15 bases. Per germline, CDR1 SGHTA and CDR2 FQGNSA. The V gene end was trimmed by 6 bases and the J gene end by 1 base; junction bases not matched to a gene: 3. The CDR3 sequence is 17 residues long. The CDR3 sequence is CASSGLAGGLNTGELFF. The CDR3 DNA sequence: TGTGCCAGCAGTGGACTAGCGGGAGGGCTGAACACCGGGGAGCTGTTTTTT.

V gene TRBV18 combines with J gene TRBJ1-1, with D tentatively TRBD1 (5 bases). This CDR3 comprises 16 residues. V shed 2 bases and J shed 0 bases, with 13 bases lying between them. The V gene's germline CDR1 is KGHSH and CDR2 LQKENI. The CDR3 here is CASSPISGELNTEAFF. The CDR3 coding sequence is TGTGCCAGCTCACCAATCTCGGGGGAACTGAACACTGAAGCTTTCTTT.

The chain links TRBV9 to TRBJ2-7; 8 bases align to TRBD1. Germline V gene data show CDR1 as SGDLS and CDR2 as YYNGEE. V gave up 4 bases and J gave up 2 bases; unmatched junction bases: 8. This CDR3 is built from 15 residues. CDR3 loop: CASSLLVTGAYEQYF. DNA for the CDR3: TGTGCCAGCAGCCTCCTCGTGACAGGGGCCTACGAGCAGTACTTC.

This clonotype was recorded at least ten times. V gene TRBV27 combines with J gene TRBJ2-3; D is unresolved. This CDR3 is built from 13 residues. Trimming removed 6 bases at V and 6 bases at J, with 13 bases between. Germline-derived CDR1 and CDR2 are MNHEY and SMNVEV (reference sequence). The CDR3 bases are TGTGCCAGCAGCTCTTCATGGGTGGATACGCAGTATTTT. Its protein is CASSSSWVDTQYF.

This clonotype was recorded a few times. The rearrangement links TRBV27 to TRBJ2-1; TRBD2 matches 13 bases. V was pared by 5 bases and J by 5 bases, with 12 bases of the junction left unmatched. CDR1 MNHEY and CDR2 SMNVEV come from the germline V gene (reference sequence). The CDR3 extends over 18 amino acids. Written as DNA, the CDR3 is TGTGCCAGCAGTCGGACTAGCGGGAGTCTGATCTTAAACAATGAGCAGTTCTTC. This encodes CASSRTSGSLILNNEQFF.

This chain links TRBV5-5 with TRBJ1-1, with a weak D call TRBD1 (6 bases). The germline CDR1 and CDR2 sequences are SGHKS and YYEKEE (reference sequence). The CDR3 sequence is 13 residues long. V lost 5 bases and J lost 8, with 16 bases in between. This chain's CDR3 is CASSLEGESEAFF. In DNA form, the CDR3 reads TGTGCCAGCAGTTTAGAGGGGGAATCCGAAGCTTTCTTT.

In its sample, this clonotype was seen a few times. The rearrangement joins TRBV24-1 to TRBJ2-3, with D possibly being TRBD2 (5 bases). Trimming removed 4 bases at V and 3 bases at J, with 25 bases between. The CDR3 is 19 amino acids. Germline CDR1 and CDR2: KGHDR and SFDVKD. CDR3 nucleotide sequence: TGTGCCACCAGTGAACTTGTGGGAGAAAACTCGGGGAGTACAGATACGCAGTATTTT. This encodes CATSELVGENSGSTDTQYF.

This chain connects TRBV30 to TRBJ1-4; D call uncertain. Germline CDR1 and CDR2: GTSNPN and SVGIG (reference sequence). The V gene lost 3 bases and the J gene lost 7 bases, with 18 bases spanning the gap. This CDR3 has 15 residues. CDR3 region: CAWSALPGFREKLFF. The CDR3 bases are TGTGCCTGGAGCGCACTCCCCGGGTTTCGTGAAAAACTGTTTTTT.

In its sample, this clonotype was seen a few times. This rearrangement joins TRBV12-3 or TRBV12-4 to TRBJ2-1; no firm D call. Deletions cut 6 bases from V and 5 bases from J, with 8 bases between. The CDR3 sequence is 12 residues long. CDR3 sequence: CASRPFDNEQFF. CDR3 nucleotides: TGTGCCAGCAGACCCTTCGACAATGAGCAGTTCTTC.

V usage is TRBV7-9 and J usage is TRBJ2-7; D might be TRBD2 (5 bases). Germline CDR1 SEHNR, CDR2 FQNEAQ (reference sequence). With 5 bases removed from V and 6 bases from J, the gap between germline ends came to 20 bases. The CDR3 sequence is 15 residues long. As DNA, the CDR3 is TGTGCCAGCAGCCCCACCGCCACTAGACCCCTCGAGCAGTACTTC. Protein product: CASSPTATRPLEQYF.

The CDR3 nucleotides read TGTGCCAGTAGTACCCGGGACTACTCCTACGAGCAGTACTTC. Encoded protein: CASSTRDYSYEQYF. This chain links TRBV19 with TRBJ2-7, with 7 bases that match TRBD2. The CDR3 totals 14 residues. CDR1 LNHDA and CDR2 SQIVND come from the germline V gene (reference sequence). V trimming: 4 bases; J trimming: 0 bases; junction bases outside the gene matches: 3.

This clonotype was seen more than once but under ten times. The rearrangement links TRBV12-3 or TRBV12-4 to TRBJ2-2, with 11 bases identical to TRBD2. This CDR3 comprises 19 residues. V was clipped by 5 bases and J by 6 bases; unmatched bases: 17. CDR3: CASSLPPSRTSGLPGELFF. The CDR3, as DNA: TGTGCCAGCAGTCTCCCCCCTTCTCGGACTAGCGGGTTACCCGGGGAGCTGTTTTTT.

This clonotype came up a few times. The CDR3 bases are TGTGCCAGCAGAAGAGGACTAGCGGGGGCCGGAGAGCAGTACTTC. It encodes CASRRGLAGAGEQYF. This chain connects TRBV12-3 or TRBV12-4 to TRBJ2-7; 13 positions match TRBD2. The trim removed 6 bases at V and 7 bases at J, leaving 9 bases unmatched. CDR3 length: 15 residues.

The sample holds many counts of this clonotype. The genes are TRBV7-6 and TRBJ2-7, with a possible D match to TRBD1 (8 bases). The CDR3 consists of 14 residues. Germline V gene data show CDR1 as SGHVS and CDR2 as FNYEAQ. V lost 5 bases and J 3 bases, leaving 14 bases between the germline ends. CDR3 protein: CASSEYRGGYEQYF. The CDR3 DNA sequence: TGTGCCAGCAGCGAATACAGGGGGGGCTACGAGCAGTACTTC. Variable domain in full (rest from reference TRBV7-6 and TRBJ2-7): GAGVSQSPRYKVTKRGQDVALRCDPISGHVSLYWYRQALGQGPEFLTYFNYEAQQDKSGLPNDRFSAERPEGSISTLTIQRTEQRDSAMYRCASSEYRGGYEQYFGPGTRLTVT.

The chain joins TRBV20-1 to TRBJ2-5; D is perhaps TRBD2 (7 bases). CDR1 and CDR2 (germline): DFQATT, SNEGSKA (reference sequence). CDR3 length: 16 residues. Trimming pared 5 bases from V and 2 bases from J, leaving 21 bases between. The CDR3 spells CSAGGGSLASQETQYF. The CDR3 bases are TGCAGTGCTGGGGGGGGCTCGCTAGCGAGTCAAGAGACCCAGTACTTC.

The CDR3 DNA reads TGTGCCAGCGGGTCGAATAACGGGAGGGTAGAGACCCAGTACTTC. This translates into CASGSNNGRVETQYF. The V gene is TRBV2, the J gene TRBJ2-5; 8 bases align to TRBD2. The CDR3 consists of 15 residues. Germline CDR1 SNHLY, CDR2 FYNNEI. V shed 8 bases and J 4 bases; nucleotides not matched to a gene: 12. Looking up the rest from reference TRBV2 and TRBJ2-5 gives the full variable domain: EPEVTQTPSHQVTQMGQEVILRCVPISNHLYFYWYRQILGQKVEFLVSFYNNEISEKSEIFDDQFSVERPDGSNFTLKIRSTKLEDSAMYFCASGSNNGRVETQYFGPGTRLLVL.